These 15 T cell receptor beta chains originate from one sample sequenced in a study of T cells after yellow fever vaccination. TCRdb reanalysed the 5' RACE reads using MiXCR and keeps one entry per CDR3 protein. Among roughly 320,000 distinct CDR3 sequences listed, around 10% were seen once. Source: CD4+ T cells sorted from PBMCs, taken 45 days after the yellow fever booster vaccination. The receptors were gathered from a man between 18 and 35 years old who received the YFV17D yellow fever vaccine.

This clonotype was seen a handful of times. The CDR3 DNA is TGCGCCAGCAGCACCGGGACGGGTCCCTATGGCTACACCTTC. Encoded protein: CASSTGTGPYGYTF. V and J are TRBV5-1 and TRBJ1-2; tentative D call: TRBD1 (5 bases). Trimming cost V 4 bases and J 4 bases, with 14 bases left between them. CDR1 is SGHRS and CDR2 is YFSETQ in the germline V gene. The CDR3 extends over 14 amino acids.

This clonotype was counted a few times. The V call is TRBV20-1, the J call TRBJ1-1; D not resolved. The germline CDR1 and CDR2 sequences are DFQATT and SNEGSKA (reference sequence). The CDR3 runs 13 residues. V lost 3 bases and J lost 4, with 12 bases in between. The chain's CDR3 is CSASSRSGTEAFF. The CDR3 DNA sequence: TGCAGTGCTAGTTCCAGGTCGGGCACTGAAGCTTTCTTT.

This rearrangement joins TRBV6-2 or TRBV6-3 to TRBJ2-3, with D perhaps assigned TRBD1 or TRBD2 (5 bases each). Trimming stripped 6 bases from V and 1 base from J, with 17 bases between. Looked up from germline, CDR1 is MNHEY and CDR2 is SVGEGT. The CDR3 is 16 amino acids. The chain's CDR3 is CASSSGTPKGTDTQYF. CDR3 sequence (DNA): TGTGCCAGCAGCTCCGGGACCCCCAAAGGCACAGATACGCAGTATTTT.

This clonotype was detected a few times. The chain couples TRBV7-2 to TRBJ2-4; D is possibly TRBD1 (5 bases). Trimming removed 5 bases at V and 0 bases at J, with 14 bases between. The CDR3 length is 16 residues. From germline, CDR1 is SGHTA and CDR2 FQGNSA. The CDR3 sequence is CASSPQGLLAKNIQYF. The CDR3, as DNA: TGTGCCAGCAGCCCGCAGGGCCTTCTAGCCAAAAACATTCAGTACTTC.

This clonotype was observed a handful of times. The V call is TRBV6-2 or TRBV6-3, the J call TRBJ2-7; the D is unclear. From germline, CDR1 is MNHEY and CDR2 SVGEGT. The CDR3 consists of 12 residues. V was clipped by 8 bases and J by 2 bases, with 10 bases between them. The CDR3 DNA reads TGTGCCAGCGGGCAGACCGCCTACGAGCAGTACGTC. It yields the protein CASGQTAYEQYV.

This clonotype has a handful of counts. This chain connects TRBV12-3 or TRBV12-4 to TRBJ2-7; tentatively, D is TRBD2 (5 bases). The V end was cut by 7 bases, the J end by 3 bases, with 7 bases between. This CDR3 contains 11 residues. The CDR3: CASTRGYEQYF. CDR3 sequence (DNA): TGTGCCAGCACCCGGGGCTACGAGCAGTACTTC.

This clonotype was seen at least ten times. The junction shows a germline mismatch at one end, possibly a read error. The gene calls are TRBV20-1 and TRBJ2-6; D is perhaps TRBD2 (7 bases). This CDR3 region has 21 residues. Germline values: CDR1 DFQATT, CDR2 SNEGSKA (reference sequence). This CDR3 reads CSARGGGRHTEGSSAANVLTF. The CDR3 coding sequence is TGCAGTGCTAGAGGGGGGGGCAGGCATACCGAGGGAAGCTCTGCGGCCAACGTCCTGACTTTC.

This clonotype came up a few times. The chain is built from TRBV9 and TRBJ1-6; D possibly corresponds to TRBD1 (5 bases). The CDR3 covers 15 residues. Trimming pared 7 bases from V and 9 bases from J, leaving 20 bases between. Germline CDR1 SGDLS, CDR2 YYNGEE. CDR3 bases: TGTGCCAGCCGACGATCTCGAGGGACTTCTTCACCCCTCCACTTT. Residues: CASRRSRGTSSPLHF.

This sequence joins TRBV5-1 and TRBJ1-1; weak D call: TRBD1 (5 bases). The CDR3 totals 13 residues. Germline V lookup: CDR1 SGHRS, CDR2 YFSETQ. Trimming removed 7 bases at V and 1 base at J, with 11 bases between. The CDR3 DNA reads TGCGCCAGCGGATTCCAGGGGAACACTGAAGCTTTCTTT. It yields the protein CASGFQGNTEAFF. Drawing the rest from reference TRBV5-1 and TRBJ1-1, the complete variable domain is KAGVTQTPRYLIKTRGQQVTLSCSPISGHRSVSWYQQTPGQGLQFLFEYFSETQRNKGNFPGRFSGRQFSNSRSEMNVSTLELGDSALYLCASGFQGNTEAFFGQGTRLTVV.

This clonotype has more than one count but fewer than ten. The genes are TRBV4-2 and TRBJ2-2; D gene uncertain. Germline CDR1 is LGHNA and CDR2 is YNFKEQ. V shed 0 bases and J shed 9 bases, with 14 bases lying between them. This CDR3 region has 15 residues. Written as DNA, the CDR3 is TGTGCCAGCAGCCAAGATTTTGGAGCGCCTTGGGAGCTGTTTTTT. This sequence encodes CASSQDFGAPWELFF.

CDR3 region: CASSYGHPRGIDTQYF. The CDR3 bases are TGTGCCAGCAGTTACGGGCATCCTCGGGGGATAGATACGCAGTATTTT. V usage is TRBV6-6 and J usage is TRBJ2-3; TRBD2 might be the D (6 bases). Trimming left V 2 bases short and J 5 bases short, with 17 bases between. CDR3 length equals 16 residues. Germline CDR1 and CDR2: MNHNY and SVGAGI (reference sequence).

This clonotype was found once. The CDR3, as DNA: TGTGCCGGGGGTATGGGGGAAAGCAATCAGCCCCAGCATTTT. This gives the protein CAGGMGESNQPQHF. This chain uses TRBV2 with TRBJ1-5; the D gene is possibly TRBD1 (5 bases). The V end lost 11 bases, the J end lost 1 base, and 15 bases lay between the germline ends. This CDR3 is 14 amino acids long. Germline loops: CDR1 SNHLY, CDR2 FYNNEI.

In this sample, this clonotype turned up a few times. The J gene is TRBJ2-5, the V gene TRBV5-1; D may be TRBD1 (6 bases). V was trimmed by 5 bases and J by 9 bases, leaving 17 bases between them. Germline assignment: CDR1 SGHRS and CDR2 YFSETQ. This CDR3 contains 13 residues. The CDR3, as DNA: TGCGCCAGCAGTCCCGAGACAGGTCTAGCCCAGTACTTC. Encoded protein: CASSPETGLAQYF.

In nucleotides, the CDR3 is TGTGCCAGCAGCCACCTCGGGGAGACCCAGTACTTC. Protein sequence: CASSHLGETQYF. This chain uses TRBV3-1 with TRBJ2-5; D is ambiguous. Germline V CDR1 and CDR2: LGHDT, YNNKEL (reference sequence). CDR3 length: 12 amino acids. The V end was cut by 3 bases, the J end by 5 bases, with 7 bases between.

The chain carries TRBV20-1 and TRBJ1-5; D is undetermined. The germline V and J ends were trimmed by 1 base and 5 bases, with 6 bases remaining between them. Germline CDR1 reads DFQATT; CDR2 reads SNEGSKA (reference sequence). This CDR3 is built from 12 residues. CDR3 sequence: CSARGYDQPQHF. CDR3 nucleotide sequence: TGCAGTGCTAGAGGGTATGATCAGCCCCAGCATTTT.